This is a list of T cell receptor beta chains from one sample in a study of cytomegalovirus exposure and HLA in healthy donors. The data were produced by immunoSEQ multiplex PCR, yet TCRdb's version contains in-frame clones alone and is incomplete. This table has 67,000 or so clones, about 94% appearing once. Sequencing was performed on PBMCs. The receptors originated from a man aged 18-30 years in good health and CMV-seropositive. Both conserved end residues are part of each CDR3. Each record gives: D gene, clone size, V gene, J gene, CDR3 protein, CDR3 DNA. D genes are given only for firm matches. Clone sizes are given selectively: once, few, many, or a class where the clone is expanded.

D gene: -; clone size: -; V gene: TRBV19; J gene: TRBJ2-7; CDR3 protein: CASSPGGLSSYEQYF; CDR3 DNA: TGTGCCAGTAGTCCCGGAGGACTGAGCTCCTACGAGCAGTACTTC
D gene: -; clone size: -; V gene: TRBV2; J gene: TRBJ1-1; CDR3 protein: CASSFSGGNTEAFF; CDR3 DNA: TGTGCCAGCAGTTTTTCCGGGGGTAACACTGAAGCTTTCTTT
D gene: TRBD2; clone size: -; V gene: TRBV28; J gene: TRBJ2-7; CDR3 protein: CASRGGSGYEQYF; CDR3 DNA: TGTGCCAGCAGGGGGGGGAGCGGCTACGAGCAGTACTTC
D gene: -; clone size: -; V gene: TRBV6-5; J gene: TRBJ1-2; CDR3 protein: CASSKPSTGLNGYTF; CDR3 DNA: TGTGCCAGCAGTAAACCAAGCACAGGGCTGAATGGCTACACCTTC
D gene: TRBD1; clone size: -; V gene: TRBV4-1; J gene: TRBJ1-2; CDR3 protein: CASSPGQGSDYGYTF; CDR3 DNA: TGCGCCAGCAGCCCCGGACAGGGTTCGGACTATGGCTACACCTTC
D gene: -; clone size: -; V gene: TRBV13; J gene: TRBJ1-1; CDR3 protein: CASRGLLGGTEAFF; CDR3 DNA: TGTGCCAGCAGGGGCCTTCTAGGGGGCACTGAAGCTTTCTTT
D gene: TRBD2; clone size: -; V gene: TRBV7-2; J gene: TRBJ2-3; CDR3 protein: CASSPGLATDTQYF; CDR3 DNA: TGTGCCAGCAGCCCGGGACTAGCCACAGATACGCAGTATTTT
D gene: TRBD2; clone size: -; V gene: TRBV28; J gene: TRBJ2-1; CDR3 protein: CASSLAGGPYNEQFF; CDR3 DNA: TGTGCCAGCAGTTTAGCGGGAGGACCTTACAATGAGCAGTTCTTC
D gene: -; clone size: -; V gene: TRBV1; J gene: TRBJ2-5; CDR3 protein: CTSSQVLAGGSETQYF; CDR3 DNA: TGCACCAGCAGCCAAGTCTTAGCGGGGGGGTCCGAGACCCAGTACTTC
D gene: TRBD2; clone size: -; V gene: TRBV5-1; J gene: TRBJ2-7; CDR3 protein: CASSLDRGVRPYEQYF; CDR3 DNA: TGCGCCAGCAGCTTGGATCGGGGGGTTAGACCCTACGAGCAGTACTTC
D gene: -; clone size: -; V gene: TRBV2; J gene: TRBJ1-5; CDR3 protein: CASSEGRDQPQHF; CDR3 DNA: TGTGCCAGCAGTGAAGGCAGGGATCAGCCCCAGCATTTT
D gene: -; clone size: -; V gene: TRBV9; J gene: TRBJ2-3; CDR3 protein: CASSVATGGTDTQYF; CDR3 DNA: TGTGCCAGCAGCGTTGCTACGGGGGGCACAGATACGCAGTATTTT
D gene: -; clone size: once; V gene: TRBV5-6; J gene: TRBJ2-7; CDR3 protein: CASNQGPYEQYF; CDR3 DNA: TGTGCCAGCAACCAGGGGCCCTACGAGCAGTACTTC
D gene: TRBD1; clone size: -; V gene: TRBV14; J gene: TRBJ1-2; CDR3 protein: CASSQAGTGSYGYTF; CDR3 DNA: TGTGCCAGCAGCCAAGCCGGGACAGGGTCCTATGGCTACACCTTC
D gene: -; clone size: -; V gene: TRBV7-6; J gene: TRBJ2-7; CDR3 protein: CASSLENFSYEQYF; CDR3 DNA: TGTGCCAGCAGCTTAGAGAACTTCTCCTACGAGCAGTACTTC
D gene: TRBD1; clone size: -; V gene: TRBV7-2; J gene: TRBJ1-1; CDR3 protein: CASSRGQGAGNTEAFF; CDR3 DNA: TGTGCCAGCAGCAGAGGACAGGGGGCGGGGAACACTGAAGCTTTCTTT
D gene: TRBD2; clone size: -; V gene: TRBV9; J gene: TRBJ2-1; CDR3 protein: CASSGLALPYNEQFF; CDR3 DNA: TGTGCCAGCAGCGGACTAGCTTTACCCTACAATGAGCAGTTCTTC
D gene: TRBD1; clone size: -; V gene: TRBV4-1; J gene: TRBJ1-5; CDR3 protein: CASSQVGTGGSQPQHF; CDR3 DNA: TGCGCCAGCAGCCAAGTCGGGACAGGGGGAAGTCAGCCCCAGCATTTT
D gene: -; clone size: -; V gene: TRBV7-3; J gene: TRBJ1-1; CDR3 protein: CASSPYLNTEAFF; CDR3 DNA: TGTGCCAGCAGCCCCTATTTGAACACTGAAGCTTTCTTT
D gene: TRBD1; clone size: -; V gene: TRBV7-6; J gene: TRBJ2-1; CDR3 protein: CASSLRGQGREQFF; CDR3 DNA: TGTGCCAGCAGCTTAAGAGGACAGGGAAGGGAGCAGTTCTTC
D gene: -; clone size: few; V gene: TRBV6-6; J gene: TRBJ2-7; CDR3 protein: CASSYEASSYEQYF; CDR3 DNA: TGTGCCAGCAGTTACGAGGCTAGCTCCTACGAGCAGTACTTC
D gene: -; clone size: -; V gene: TRBV9; J gene: TRBJ1-2; CDR3 protein: CASRPGTNYGYTF; CDR3 DNA: TGTGCCAGTCGACCCGGGACAAATTATGGCTACACCTTC
D gene: -; clone size: -; V gene: TRBV19; J gene: TRBJ2-5; CDR3 protein: CASSISSTGPETQYF; CDR3 DNA: TGTGCCAGTAGTATTAGTTCCACAGGCCCAGAGACCCAGTACTTC
D gene: -; clone size: -; V gene: TRBV29-1; J gene: TRBJ1-1; CDR3 protein: CSVEDPNTEAFF; CDR3 DNA: TGCAGCGTTGAAGATCCAAACACTGAAGCTTTCTTT
D gene: -; clone size: -; V gene: TRBV2; J gene: TRBJ1-4; CDR3 protein: CASSGLEKLFF; CDR3 DNA: TGTGCCAGCAGTGGGCTTGAAAAACTGTTTTTT
D gene: TRBD2; clone size: -; V gene: TRBV5-1; J gene: TRBJ2-3; CDR3 protein: CASSFGTSGTDTQYF; CDR3 DNA: TGCGCCAGCAGCTTTGGGACTAGCGGCACAGATACGCAGTATTTT
D gene: TRBD1; clone size: -; V gene: TRBV7-8; J gene: TRBJ2-7; CDR3 protein: CASSSDGQGAAYEQYF; CDR3 DNA: TGTGCCAGCAGCTCTGACGGACAGGGGGCCGCCTACGAGCAGTACTTC
D gene: -; clone size: -; V gene: TRBV11-2; J gene: TRBJ2-2; CDR3 protein: CASSFRRQAPTGELFF; CDR3 DNA: TGTGCCAGCAGTTTTAGGCGACAGGCGCCCACCGGGGAGCTGTTTTTT
D gene: -; clone size: -; V gene: TRBV5-1; J gene: TRBJ1-5; CDR3 protein: CASSLDGPPNQPQHF; CDR3 DNA: TGCGCCAGCAGCTTGGATGGCCCCCCCAATCAGCCCCAGCATTTT
D gene: -; clone size: -; V gene: TRBV9; J gene: TRBJ1-3; CDR3 protein: CASSVGAGSGNTIYF; CDR3 DNA: TGTGCCAGCAGCGTAGGGGCGGGCTCTGGAAACACCATATATTTT
D gene: -; clone size: -; V gene: TRBV7-9; J gene: TRBJ2-5; CDR3 protein: CASSLRGGAPGQETQYF; CDR3 DNA: TGTGCCAGCAGCTTGAGGGGGGGGGCCCCTGGCCAAGAGACCCAGTACTTC
D gene: TRBD1; clone size: -; V gene: TRBV30; J gene: TRBJ1-5; CDR3 protein: CAWSSRGPQPQHF; CDR3 DNA: TGTGCCTGGAGTAGCAGGGGGCCTCAGCCCCAGCATTTT
D gene: -; clone size: -; V gene: TRBV7-3; J gene: TRBJ1-1; CDR3 protein: CASSSPSKQNTEAFF; CDR3 DNA: TGTGCCAGCAGCTCACCCTCGAAACAGAACACTGAAGCTTTCTTT
D gene: TRBD2; clone size: once; V gene: TRBV15; J gene: TRBJ2-3; CDR3 protein: CATSRFSGRGTDTQYF; CDR3 DNA: TGTGCCACCAGCAGATTTAGCGGGAGAGGCACAGATACGCAGTATTTT
D gene: TRBD2; clone size: -; V gene: TRBV7-9; J gene: TRBJ2-1; CDR3 protein: CASSPNRPLSGRVNEQFF; CDR3 DNA: TGTGCCAGCAGCCCAAATCGGCCTCTTTCCGGGAGGGTGAATGAGCAGTTCTTC
D gene: TRBD1; clone size: -; V gene: TRBV7-9; J gene: TRBJ2-7; CDR3 protein: CASSLTGISYEQYF; CDR3 DNA: TGTGCCAGCAGCCTGACAGGGATCTCCTACGAGCAGTACTTC